This TCR beta chain was recovered during a study of technical replicates of blood from several donors (dated by TCRdb to 2017 to 2019). Library preparation used the immunoSEQ multiplex PCR assay. In its TCRdb copy, this immuneACCESS table keeps in-frame sequences only and misses some clones. Where compared with another copy, unresolved V genes explain less than half of these, and the others have no known cause. Within this sample are 55,000 to 75,000 clones, with 91% of them counted one time only. The ten biggest clones cover approximately 3.9% of the sample. Worth noting for this clone: What antigen it recognizes has not been identified. There are no base qualities to consult, and no much larger clone falls within one base.

Per the germline V gene, SQVTM is the CDR1 and ANQGSEA is the CDR2. V sheds 6 bases and J sheds 1 base, leaving 16 bases between their ends. The CDR3 contains 15 residues, cysteine and phenylalanine counted. The kept DNA is CDR3 alone, 45 bases in frame from the first base. Here the chain combines TRBV29-1 and TRBJ2-1, with a tentative D gene TRBD1 over 5 matching bases. The TCR sequence derives from a human donor in good health. Some clones in this sample may be carry-over from other donors' samples. Sample: PBMCs. The CDR3 protein: CSVASGFESYNEQFF. DNA sequence: TGCAGCGTCGCTTCAGGGTTCGAATCCTACAATGAGCAGTTCTTC.